This entry lists 5 T cell receptor beta chains sequenced from one sample in a study of radiation and T cells in renal cell carcinoma. Sequenced by immunoSEQ multiplex PCR; TCRdb stores in-frame clones only, minus some. The sample has 130,000 to 150,000 clones, around nine tenths seen once. Time point defined: blood 4 weeks post-SBRT, at nephrectomy. Described treatment: 15 Gy SBRT to primary tumor, nephrectomy 4 weeks later. The material was blood, obtained from a patient whose treatment included radiotherapy and nephrectomy. Receptors were obtained from a woman between 50 and 59 years old with renal cell carcinoma.

The chain recombines TRBV6-1 with TRBJ2-3; D perhaps matches TRBD2 (6 bases). This CDR3 is 16 amino acids long. Germline loops: CDR1 MNHNS, CDR2 SASEGT. Trimming stripped 2 bases from V and 2 bases from J, with 14 bases between. The CDR3 is CASSELVAENTDTQYF. CDR3 sequence (DNA): TGTGCCAGCAGTGAATTGGTAGCGGAAAACACAGATACGCAGTATTTT.

This chain's CDR3 is CASRGGQGGAGELFF. CDR3 nucleotide sequence: TGTGCCAGTAGGGGAGGACAGGGCGGCGCCGGGGAGCTGTTTTTT. The chain recombines TRBV19 with TRBJ2-2, with 8 bases fitting TRBD1. The V segment lost 6 bases and the J segment 6 bases; nucleotides outside the gene matches: 9. Germline CDR1 reads LNHDA; CDR2 reads SQIVND (reference sequence). This CDR3 has 15 residues.

The rearrangement joins TRBV19 to TRBJ1-1; D is undetermined. Looked up from germline, CDR1 is LNHDA and CDR2 is SQIVND (reference sequence). This CDR3 comprises 13 residues. V lost 7 bases and J 8 bases, leaving 17 bases between the germline ends. CDR3 in amino acids: CASNPGRAREAFF. DNA of the CDR3: TGTGCCAGTAACCCCGGACGGGCCCGGGAAGCTTTCTTT. Variable domain in full (rest from reference TRBV19 and TRBJ1-1): DGGITQSPKYLFRKEGQNVTLSCEQNLNHDAMYWYRQDPGQGLRLIYYSQIVNDFQKGDIAEGYSVSREKKESFPLTVTSAQKNPTAFYLCASNPGRAREAFFGQGTRLTVV.

The chain couples TRBV5-1 to TRBJ2-5; TRBD1 is a possible D gene (6 bases). With 0 bases removed from V and 6 bases from J, the gap between germline ends came to 18 bases. This CDR3 region has 16 residues. From germline, CDR1 is SGHRS and CDR2 YFSETQ. CDR3 coding DNA: TGCGCCAGCAGCTTGGAGGGACACCCAAAGGGACAGACCCAGTACTTC. Translation gives CASSLEGHPKGQTQYF.

This clone was picked up one time. The chain recombines TRBV29-1 with TRBJ1-1; D is unclear. V was clipped by 7 bases and J by 3 bases, with 15 bases between them. Per the germline V gene, CDR1 is SQVTM and CDR2 is ANQGSEA. The CDR3 consists of 13 residues. In DNA, the CDR3 is TGCAGCGCCCAAACTTCCTTTGACACTGAAGCTTTCTTT. Its translation: CSAQTSFDTEAFF.